This T cell receptor beta chain was sequenced during a study of blood T cell repertoires in COVID-19. About the study: From T cells, B-cell-depleted T cells, or PBMCs came the material, which was cDNA or gDNA.

The CDR3 contains 14 residues. CDR1 and CDR2 (germline): MNHEY, SVGAGI. V gave up 6 bases and J gave up 3 bases; unmatched junction bases: 7. Original processing notes: Amplification of reference gene primers was used by the study to estimate nucleated cell counts. Repertoires were generated with immunoSEQ multiplex PCR, while TCRdb's copy carries only in-frame clones and drops some. V and J calls and clone size are those listed in that table; D and trimming were worked out from the DNA. The repertoire holds 140,000 or so clones, with 84% as singletons. Study members were between about 18 and 89 years old and lived in 20 to 30 US regions.

This chain links TRBV6-5 with TRBJ2-7, with TRBD2 matching over 8 bases. The sequenced sample consisted of PBMCs or T cells enriched from blood (not recorded which). The TCR was taken from a woman under 30 who had been exposed to COVID-19. The CDR3 DNA reads TGTGCCAGCAGCCCACGGGGGGGCGACTACGAGCAGTACTTC. Translated, it gives CASSPRGGDYEQYF.